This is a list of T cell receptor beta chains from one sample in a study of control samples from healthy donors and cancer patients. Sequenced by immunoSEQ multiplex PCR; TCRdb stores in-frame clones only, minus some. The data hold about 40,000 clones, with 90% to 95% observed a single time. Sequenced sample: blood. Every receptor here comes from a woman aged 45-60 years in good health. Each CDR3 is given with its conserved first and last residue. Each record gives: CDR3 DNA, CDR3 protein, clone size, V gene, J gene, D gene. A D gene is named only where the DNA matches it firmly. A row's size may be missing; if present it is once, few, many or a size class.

cdr3_nt: TGTGCCAGCAGCTCCTTTCGGGGTGAAGCTTTCTTT
cdr3_aa: CASSSFRGEAFF
clone_size: -
v_call: TRBV11-2
j_call: TRBJ1-1
d_call: -

cdr3_nt: TGTGCCAGCAGTTACATTGGGACGTACCAAATCTTT
cdr3_aa: CASSYIGTYQIF
clone_size: -
v_call: TRBV6-2/TRBV6-3
j_call: TRBJ1-3
d_call: -

cdr3_nt: TGTGCCAGCACGGACTCGGTGACCCAGTACTTC
cdr3_aa: CASTDSVTQYF
clone_size: -
v_call: TRBV6-5
j_call: TRBJ2-5
d_call: -

cdr3_nt: TGTGCCAGCAGCTTGGCCGAAACAGGGCTAATCGTAAAACTGTTTTTT
cdr3_aa: CASSLAETGLIVKLFF
clone_size: few
v_call: TRBV5-6
j_call: TRBJ1-4
d_call: -

cdr3_nt: TGCAGCGTTATTAAGGAGAACACTGAAGCTTTCTTT
cdr3_aa: CSVIKENTEAFF
clone_size: -
v_call: TRBV29-1
j_call: TRBJ1-1
d_call: -

cdr3_nt: TGTGCCAGCAGACCCGGGGGAGGGGAGAACACTGAAGCTTTCTTT
cdr3_aa: CASRPGGGENTEAFF
clone_size: -
v_call: TRBV5-4
j_call: TRBJ1-1
d_call: -

cdr3_nt: TGTGCCAGTAGTATAGGACAGGGCGAGCAGTACTTC
cdr3_aa: CASSIGQGEQYF
clone_size: -
v_call: TRBV19
j_call: TRBJ2-7
d_call: TRBD1

cdr3_nt: TGTGCCAGCAGTTGGGGAGGAAATAATTCACCCCTCCACTTT
cdr3_aa: CASSWGGNNSPLHF
clone_size: -
v_call: TRBV27
j_call: TRBJ1-6
d_call: -

cdr3_nt: TGCAGCGCACAATCCGGGACGGACCGCACAGATACGCAGTATTTT
cdr3_aa: CSAQSGTDRTDTQYF
clone_size: -
v_call: TRBV29-1
j_call: TRBJ2-3
d_call: -

cdr3_nt: TGTGCCAGCAGCTTTACAGGGGGGTCCACAGATACGCAGTATTTT
cdr3_aa: CASSFTGGSTDTQYF
clone_size: -
v_call: TRBV7-9
j_call: TRBJ2-3
d_call: TRBD1

cdr3_nt: TGTGCCAGCAGCCTTCACCGGGACAGGGTCGCAGATACGCAGTATTTT
cdr3_aa: CASSLHRDRVADTQYF
clone_size: -
v_call: TRBV3-1/TRBV3-2
j_call: TRBJ2-3
d_call: TRBD1

cdr3_nt: TGTGCCATCAGTGAGTCGGTCGGGACAGATACGCAGTATTTT
cdr3_aa: CAISESVGTDTQYF
clone_size: -
v_call: TRBV10-3
j_call: TRBJ2-3
d_call: -

cdr3_nt: TGTGCCAGCAGCCAAGATTTCAATCGTCAGGGGAACACTGAAGCTTTCTTT
cdr3_aa: CASSQDFNRQGNTEAFF
clone_size: -
v_call: TRBV14
j_call: TRBJ1-1
d_call: -

cdr3_nt: TGTGCCAGCAGTTACAGGGAAGGGCAGCCCCAGCATTTT
cdr3_aa: CASSYREGQPQHF
clone_size: -
v_call: TRBV6-5
j_call: TRBJ1-5
d_call: -

cdr3_nt: TGTGCCAGCAGCCAGATTAGAAACACCATATATTTT
cdr3_aa: CASSQIRNTIYF
clone_size: -
v_call: TRBV5-8
j_call: TRBJ1-3
d_call: -

cdr3_nt: TGTGCCAGTAGTATCGGACAGGTGGAGCAGTTCTTC
cdr3_aa: CASSIGQVEQFF
clone_size: -
v_call: TRBV19
j_call: TRBJ2-1
d_call: TRBD1

cdr3_nt: TGTGCCAGCAGCCAAGCAGGGGCAAGTGAAAAACTGTTTTTT
cdr3_aa: CASSQAGASEKLFF
clone_size: -
v_call: TRBV3-1/TRBV3-2
j_call: TRBJ1-4
d_call: -

cdr3_nt: TGTGCCAGCAGCCAAGCAAAGGGCGCTGGGGGGCACACTGAAGCTTTCTTT
cdr3_aa: CASSQAKGAGGHTEAFF
clone_size: -
v_call: TRBV4-2
j_call: TRBJ1-1
d_call: -

cdr3_nt: TGTGCCAGCAGCTTAATGGGACAGGGTGGTGGCGAGCAGTACTTC
cdr3_aa: CASSLMGQGGGEQYF
clone_size: -
v_call: TRBV7-2
j_call: TRBJ2-7
d_call: TRBD1

cdr3_nt: TGCGCCAGCAGCCCTACCGGGGACCGGGATGCGAACACCGGGGAGCTGTTTTTT
cdr3_aa: CASSPTGDRDANTGELFF
clone_size: -
v_call: TRBV4-1
j_call: TRBJ2-2
d_call: -

cdr3_nt: TGTGCCAGCAAAAGTTCTAGCGGGGGTTACGAGCAGTACTTC
cdr3_aa: CASKSSSGGYEQYF
clone_size: once
v_call: TRBV27
j_call: TRBJ2-7
d_call: TRBD2

cdr3_nt: TGTGCCAGCAGAACGGGACAGGGAGGTATCGAGCAGTACTTC
cdr3_aa: CASRTGQGGIEQYF
clone_size: few
v_call: TRBV28
j_call: TRBJ2-7
d_call: TRBD1

cdr3_nt: TGTGCCAGCAGCCAAGTATATGGTGCCACTGAAGCTTTCTTT
cdr3_aa: CASSQVYGATEAFF
clone_size: -
v_call: TRBV14
j_call: TRBJ1-1
d_call: -

cdr3_nt: TGTGCCACCTCGGACAGCATGAACACTGAAGCTTTCTTT
cdr3_aa: CATSDSMNTEAFF
clone_size: -
v_call: TRBV28
j_call: TRBJ1-1
d_call: -

cdr3_nt: TGTGCCATCAGTGAGTCTCTACTTCCGGGACAGGGCAATAATGAGCAGTTCTTC
cdr3_aa: CAISESLLPGQGNNEQFF
clone_size: -
v_call: TRBV10-3
j_call: TRBJ2-1
d_call: TRBD1

cdr3_nt: TGCGCCAGCAGCCACACTAACCAACTTAGGCAGTACTTC
cdr3_aa: CASSHTNQLRQYF
clone_size: -
v_call: TRBV4-3
j_call: TRBJ2-7
d_call: -

cdr3_nt: TGTGCCAGCAGTGAACACTATGGCTACACCTTC
cdr3_aa: CASSEHYGYTF
clone_size: -
v_call: TRBV2
j_call: TRBJ1-2
d_call: -

cdr3_nt: TGTGCCAGCAGGCCACAACAGGGGATGAATTCACCCCTCCACTTT
cdr3_aa: CASRPQQGMNSPLHF
clone_size: -
v_call: TRBV27
j_call: TRBJ1-6
d_call: TRBD1

cdr3_nt: TGCGCCAGCAGGGACAGGGGGCGCGGGAACACTGAAGCTTTCTTT
cdr3_aa: CASRDRGRGNTEAFF
clone_size: -
v_call: TRBV5-1
j_call: TRBJ1-1
d_call: TRBD1

cdr3_nt: TGTGCCAGCAGCCAGGACAGTTCTAGCAATCAGCCCCAGCATTTT
cdr3_aa: CASSQDSSSNQPQHF
clone_size: -
v_call: TRBV3-1/TRBV3-2
j_call: TRBJ1-5
d_call: -

cdr3_nt: TGTGCCAGCAGCCAAGAGTGGGTAGGATTTGGCAGTCCCTACGAGCAGTACTTC
cdr3_aa: CASSQEWVGFGSPYEQYF
clone_size: -
v_call: TRBV4-2
j_call: TRBJ2-7
d_call: -

cdr3_nt: TGTGCCAGCGGGACAAGTACCCCCTATGGCTACACCTTC
cdr3_aa: CASGTSTPYGYTF
clone_size: -
v_call: TRBV28
j_call: TRBJ1-2
d_call: -

cdr3_nt: TGTGCCAGCAGTTTTTTCGCTCCCCGCCAGGGGTCTGTACTATTCCCTCAGCCCCAGCATTTT
cdr3_aa: CASSFFAPRQGSVLFPQPQHF
clone_size: -
v_call: TRBV27
j_call: TRBJ1-5
d_call: -

cdr3_nt: TGTGCCAGCTCACTACACAGGGGTGGTGAAGCTTTCTTT
cdr3_aa: CASSLHRGGEAFF
clone_size: -
v_call: TRBV18
j_call: TRBJ1-1
d_call: TRBD1

cdr3_nt: TGTGCCAGCAGTTGGGGGGGCGGGGCCTATGGCTACACCTTC
cdr3_aa: CASSWGGGAYGYTF
clone_size: -
v_call: TRBV28
j_call: TRBJ1-2
d_call: -

cdr3_nt: TGTGCCAGCAGACGAACGGGGCAGAATGAGCAGTTCTTC
cdr3_aa: CASRRTGQNEQFF
clone_size: -
v_call: TRBV7-9
j_call: TRBJ2-1
d_call: -

cdr3_nt: TGCGCCAGCAGTGAGTCTAGCGACAGGGCGGAGACCCAGTACTTC
cdr3_aa: CASSESSDRAETQYF
clone_size: -
v_call: TRBV10-2
j_call: TRBJ2-5
d_call: TRBD1

cdr3_nt: TGTGCCAGCTCACCACTGGGACAGGGGGTCGTTAACTATGGCTACACCTTC
cdr3_aa: CASSPLGQGVVNYGYTF
clone_size: -
v_call: TRBV18
j_call: TRBJ1-2
d_call: TRBD1

cdr3_nt: TGTGCCAGCAGTCCCAGGGGACAGGGGGGGCACAATGAGCAGTTCTTC
cdr3_aa: CASSPRGQGGHNEQFF
clone_size: -
v_call: TRBV27
j_call: TRBJ2-1
d_call: TRBD1

cdr3_nt: TGTGCCAGCAGTGAAAGAAATACAGGGCGTCGCAATGAGCAGTTCTTC
cdr3_aa: CASSERNTGRRNEQFF
clone_size: -
v_call: TRBV6-1
j_call: TRBJ2-1
d_call: -

cdr3_nt: TGTGCCAGCAGTTTAGGGCGGTCCTATAGCAATCAGCCCCAGCATTTT
cdr3_aa: CASSLGRSYSNQPQHF
clone_size: -
v_call: TRBV28
j_call: TRBJ1-5
d_call: -

cdr3_nt: TGTGCCAGCTCACCGTTCCGGGACTCTTACACCCTCCAAGAGACCCAGTACTTC
cdr3_aa: CASSPFRDSYTLQETQYF
clone_size: -
v_call: TRBV18
j_call: TRBJ2-5
d_call: -

cdr3_nt: TGTGCCAGCAGCGCCTCGACCAACTATGGCTACACCTTC
cdr3_aa: CASSASTNYGYTF
clone_size: -
v_call: TRBV9
j_call: TRBJ1-2
d_call: -

cdr3_nt: TGTGCCAGCAGCTTAGGATCTGAAAAACTGTTTTTT
cdr3_aa: CASSLGSEKLFF
clone_size: -
v_call: TRBV7-6
j_call: TRBJ1-4
d_call: -

cdr3_nt: TGTGCCAGCAGCTTAGGACTAGCGGGGGCCGGGAATGAGCAGTTCTTC
cdr3_aa: CASSLGLAGAGNEQFF
clone_size: -
v_call: TRBV7-2
j_call: TRBJ2-1
d_call: TRBD2

cdr3_nt: TGTGCCAGCAGCCTGATGAACACTGAAGCTTTCTTT
cdr3_aa: CASSLMNTEAFF
clone_size: -
v_call: TRBV3-1/TRBV3-2
j_call: TRBJ1-1
d_call: -

cdr3_nt: TGTGCCAGCAGCTTAGGCCAGGTTAATGAAAAACTGTTTTTT
cdr3_aa: CASSLGQVNEKLFF
clone_size: -
v_call: TRBV7-9
j_call: TRBJ1-4
d_call: -